Presented here are 9 T cell receptor beta chains from one specimen sequenced in a study of T cell repertoires in cytomegalovirus infection. These TCRs are of unknown antigen specificity. TCRdb re-called the reads through MiXCR, storing one row per CDR3 protein. Among roughly 920,000 distinct CDR3 sequences listed, 30% to 40% were seen once. Sample: cultured CD8+ T cells from PBMCs, taken from culture after CMV antigen stimulation. Receptors originate from a human donor in good health (CMV status not recorded). Some clones in this sample may be carry-over from other donors' samples.

Ten or more counts support this clonotype. The rearrangement joins TRBV7-2 to TRBJ2-3; 11 positions match TRBD2. Trimming took 2 bases from V and 2 from J; bases not matched to a gene: 6. Germline CDR1 SGHTA, CDR2 FQGNSA. This CDR3 contains 17 residues. The CDR3 loop reads CASSLLAGGPPTDTQYF. The CDR3 DNA sequence: TGTGCCAGCAGCTTATTAGCGGGGGGGCCGCCCACAGATACGCAGTATTTT.

This sequence joins TRBV15 and TRBJ2-7, with D tentatively TRBD1 (6 bases). Germline CDR1 and CDR2: LNHNV and YYDKDF (reference sequence). Trimming cost V 8 bases and J 2 bases, with 13 bases left between them. This CDR3 has 13 amino acids. The CDR3 loop is CATSRGTTYEQYF. In DNA form, the CDR3 reads TGTGCCACCTCGCGTGGGACAACCTACGAGCAGTACTTC.

The chain carries TRBV5-1 and TRBJ1-1, with 9 bases aligning to TRBD1. The CDR3 sequence is 15 residues long. Germline V gene lookup returns CDR1 SGHRS and CDR2 YFSETQ. Trimming removed 4 bases from V and 5 bases from J; junction bases left unmatched: 9. DNA for the CDR3: TGCGCCAGCAGCAAGGGACAGGGTATAGAAACTGAAGCTTTCTTT. Its translation is CASSKGQGIETEAFF. Looking up the rest from reference TRBV5-1 and TRBJ1-1 gives the full variable domain: KAGVTQTPRYLIKTRGQQVTLSCSPISGHRSVSWYQQTPGQGLQFLFEYFSETQRNKGNFPGRFSGRQFSNSRSEMNVSTLELGDSALYLCASSKGQGIETEAFFGQGTRLTVV.

This clonotype appeared a few times. This rearrangement joins TRBV15 to TRBJ2-7, with D maybe TRBD2 (7 bases). This CDR3 has 13 residues. V lost 6 bases to trimming and J lost 1 base, with 10 bases between them. Germline V CDR1 and CDR2: LNHNV, YYDKDF (reference sequence). CDR3 loop: CATRGGDSYEQYF. The DNA for the CDR3 is TGTGCCACCAGAGGGGGGGATTCCTACGAGCAGTACTTC.

This clonotype appeared a few times. The chain uses TRBV12-3 or TRBV12-4 and TRBJ2-5; a weak D match, TRBD2 (5 bases). CDR3 size: 13 residues. V lost 7 bases, J lost 5 bases, and 14 bases lay in between. The CDR3 DNA reads as TGTGCCAGCACCGTCGGGGTTCGGGAGACCCAGTACTTC. As protein: CASTVGVRETQYF.

This clonotype was observed a handful of times. This rearrangement joins TRBV27 to TRBJ2-7, with D uncertain. Per the germline V gene, CDR1 is MNHEY and CDR2 is SMNVEV (reference sequence). The CDR3 spans 14 residues. V dropped 4 bases and J dropped 3 bases, with 13 bases sitting between them. The CDR3, as DNA: TGTGCCAGCAGTTCGGGCCTCTCGCTCTACGAGCAGTACGTC. Encoded protein: CASSSGLSLYEQYV.

This chain connects TRBV27 to TRBJ1-5; D possibly corresponds to TRBD1 (5 bases). The CDR3 spans 14 residues. Trimming cost V 8 bases and J 0 bases, with 11 bases left between them. The V gene's germline CDR1 is MNHEY and CDR2 SMNVEV (reference sequence). This CDR3 reads CASGGRNSNQPQHF. As DNA, the CDR3 is TGTGCCAGCGGGGGACGCAATAGCAATCAGCCCCAGCATTTT.

This rearrangement joins TRBV6-1 to TRBJ2-5; D gene unclear. Germline assignment: CDR1 MNHNS and CDR2 SASEGT. Trimming took 7 bases from V and 1 from J, leaving 16 bases between them. This CDR3 contains 15 residues. The CDR3 sequence is CASTLFPGSQETQYF. The CDR3 coding sequence is TGTGCCAGCACCCTATTTCCAGGATCCCAAGAGACCCAGTACTTC.

A few counts support this clonotype. The rearrangement links TRBV19 to TRBJ2-2; perhaps TRBD1 as D (6 bases). V lost 3 bases and J 1 base, leaving 24 bases between the germline ends. The CDR3 sequence is 20 residues long. CDR1 LNHDA and CDR2 SQIVND come from the germline V gene (reference sequence). In DNA form, the CDR3 reads TGTGCCAGTAGTATCCGGGACACGCACTCTCTCGCGTGGAACACCGGGGAGCTGTTTTTT. It is translated as CASSIRDTHSLAWNTGELFF. Full variable domain (missing parts from reference TRBV19 and TRBJ2-2): DGGITQSPKYLFRKEGQNVTLSCEQNLNHDAMYWYRQDPGQGLRLIYYSQIVNDFQKGDIAEGYSVSREKKESFPLTVTSAQKNPTAFYLCASSIRDTHSLAWNTGELFFGEGSRLTVL.